This section outlines one T cell receptor (beta chain) sequence together with its context. Its antigen is unknown. No much larger clone is present one base from it, and per-base qualities are unavailable. A second Seattle source provided samples from volunteer blood donors who had recovered from COVID-19. Whole blood was collected in K2EDTA tubes by collaborating institutions according to the institutions' own protocols. For TCRbeta analysis, collaborators shipped samples as frozen whole blood, isolated PBMCs, or DNA extracted from either of those sample types. The immunoSEQ Assay, a bias-controlled multiplex PCR, was used to amplify TCRbeta CDR3 regions from genomic DNA. Processing in the source paper ran as follows. Within the assay, amplification of reference gene primers was used to estimate how many nucleated cells each sample contained. Sequence reads were collapsed and filtered to measure the absolute abundance of every unique TCRbeta CDR3 rearrangement. Productive Simpson clonality was computed per sample as the square root of Simpson's diversity index over productive rearrangements. Imported from immuneACCESS, the table was reduced by TCRdb to in-frame sequences with V and J called. These copies leave out some clones; in studies compared against another copy, an unresolved V gene accounts for under half, and the cause of the remainder is not known. V and J calls and clone size follow that table, whereas D and trimming were derived from the DNA. In this sample the table shows about 170,000 clones, around 89% of which occur a single time. Clones ranked in the top ten supply around 1.9% of the sample.

This sample is drawn from a study of blood T cell repertoires in COVID-19 (dated by TCRdb to the early 2020s). Study-wide context: Collaborator samples came from the United States, Italy and Spain and covered acute and convalescent phases of COVID-19. HLA class I and class II types, where available, came from metadata supplied by the sample provider rather than from assay-based typing. The material from the prospective study consisted of cDNA or gDNA derived from T cells, B-cell-depleted T cells, or PBMCs. Samples came from the ongoing ImmuneRACE study (first 160 participants) plus 1,254 subjects from 6 global collaborators. The sample metadata nearly always contained a de-identified subject ID, COVID-19 status, age in years and sex. Subjects who had been exposed to COVID-19, were actively infected with it, or had recovered from it provided the deeply sampled blood TCRbeta repertoires that made up the dataset. The repertoires were released in a freely available public database intended as a resource for research on the immune response to SARS-CoV-2.

The research as a whole found: Clinical and demographic metadata were provided uncurated, with the amount varying by source and participant.

The CDR3, cysteine through phenylalanine, is 14 amino acids long. Of all the DNA, just the CDR3 is kept, 42 bases in frame from base 1. CDR1 and CDR2 (MNHEY, SMNVEV) derive from the germline V gene (reference sequence). Trimming leaves V shorter by 3 bases and J shorter by 8 bases, with the junction holding 5 bases beyond the gene matches. The chain links TRBV27 with TRBJ1-4; 8 central bases correspond to TRBD1. The sequence derives from a middle-aged man who had recovered from COVID-19. Input material: peripheral blood. DNA sequence: TGTGCCAGCAGTTTTCAGGGGGCCGGGGAAAAACTGTTTTTT. It translates as CASSFQGAGEKLFF.